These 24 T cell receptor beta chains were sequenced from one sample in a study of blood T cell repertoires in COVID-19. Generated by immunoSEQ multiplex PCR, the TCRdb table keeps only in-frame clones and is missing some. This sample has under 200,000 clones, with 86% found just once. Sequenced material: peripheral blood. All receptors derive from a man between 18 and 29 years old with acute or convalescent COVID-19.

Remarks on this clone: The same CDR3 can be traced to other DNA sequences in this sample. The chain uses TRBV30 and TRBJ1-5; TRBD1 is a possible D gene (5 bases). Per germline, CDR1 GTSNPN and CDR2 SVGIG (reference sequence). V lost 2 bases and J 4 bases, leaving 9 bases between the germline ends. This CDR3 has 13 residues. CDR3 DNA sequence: TGTGCCTGGAGTCAGGGAGGGAATCAGCCCCAGCATTTT. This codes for CAWSQGGNQPQHF. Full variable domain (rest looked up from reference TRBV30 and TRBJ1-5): SQTIHQWPATLVQPVGSPLSLECTVEGTSNPNLYWYRQAAGRGLQLLFYSVGIGQISSEVPQNLSASRPQDRQFILSSKKLLLSDSGFYLCAWSQGGNQPQHFGDGTRLSIL.

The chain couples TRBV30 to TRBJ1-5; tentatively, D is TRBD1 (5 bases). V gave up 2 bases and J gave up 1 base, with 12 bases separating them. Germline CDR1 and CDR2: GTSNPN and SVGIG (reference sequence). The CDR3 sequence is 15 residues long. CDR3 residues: CAWSRGQLSNQPQHF. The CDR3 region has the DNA TGTGCCTGGAGTAGAGGACAACTAAGCAATCAGCCCCAGCATTTT.

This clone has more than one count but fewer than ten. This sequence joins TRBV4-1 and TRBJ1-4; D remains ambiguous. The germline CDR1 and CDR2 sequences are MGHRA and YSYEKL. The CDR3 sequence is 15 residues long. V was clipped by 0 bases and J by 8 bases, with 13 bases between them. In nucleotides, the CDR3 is TGCGCCAGCAGCCAAGATTTACGGACTGGGGAAAAACTGTTTTTT. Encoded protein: CASSQDLRTGEKLFF.

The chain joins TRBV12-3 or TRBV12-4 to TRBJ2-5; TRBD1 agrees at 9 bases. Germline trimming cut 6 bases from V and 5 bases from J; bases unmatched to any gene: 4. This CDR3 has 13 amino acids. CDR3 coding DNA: TGTGCCAGCAGGGACAGGGGAAGGGAGACCCAGTACTTC. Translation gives CASRDRGRETQYF.

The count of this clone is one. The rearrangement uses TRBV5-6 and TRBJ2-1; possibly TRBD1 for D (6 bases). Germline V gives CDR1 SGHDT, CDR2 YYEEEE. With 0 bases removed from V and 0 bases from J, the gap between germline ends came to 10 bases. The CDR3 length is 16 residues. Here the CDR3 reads CASSLATGSSYNEQFF. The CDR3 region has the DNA TGTGCCAGCAGCTTGGCAACAGGGAGCTCCTACAATGAGCAGTTCTTC. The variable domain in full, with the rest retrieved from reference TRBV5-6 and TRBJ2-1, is DAGVTQSPTHLIKTRGQQVTLRCSPKSGHDTVSWYQQALGQGPQFIFQYYEEEERQRGNFPDRFSGHQFPNYSSELNVNALLLGDSALYLCASSLATGSSYNEQFFGPGTRLTVL.

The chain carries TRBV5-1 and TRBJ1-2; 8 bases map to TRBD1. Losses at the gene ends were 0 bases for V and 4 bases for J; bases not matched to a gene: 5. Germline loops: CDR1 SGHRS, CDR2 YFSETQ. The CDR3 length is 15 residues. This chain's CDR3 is CASSLEQGDSYGYTF. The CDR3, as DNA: TGCGCCAGCAGCTTGGAACAGGGGGATAGCTATGGCTACACCTTC.

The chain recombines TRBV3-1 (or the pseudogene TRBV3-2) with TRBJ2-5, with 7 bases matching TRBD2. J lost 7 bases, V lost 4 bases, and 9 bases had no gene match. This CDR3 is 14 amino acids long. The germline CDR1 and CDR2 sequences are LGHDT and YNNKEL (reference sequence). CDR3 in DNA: TGTGCCAGCAGCCTGACGGAGCCGGGAGGGACCCAGTACTTC. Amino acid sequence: CASSLTEPGGTQYF.

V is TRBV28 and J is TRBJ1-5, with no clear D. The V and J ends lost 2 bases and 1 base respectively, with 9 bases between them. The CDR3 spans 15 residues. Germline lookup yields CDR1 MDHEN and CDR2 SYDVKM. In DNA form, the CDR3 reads TGTGCCAGCAGTTTAATCATGAGGAGCAATCAGCCCCAGCATTTT. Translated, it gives CASSLIMRSNQPQHF. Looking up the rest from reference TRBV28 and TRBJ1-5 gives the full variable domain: DVKVTQSSRYLVKRTGEKVFLECVQDMDHENMFWYRQDPGLGLRLIYFSYDVKMKEKGDIPEGYSVSREKKERFSLILESASTNQTSMYLCASSLIMRSNQPQHFGDGTRLSIL.

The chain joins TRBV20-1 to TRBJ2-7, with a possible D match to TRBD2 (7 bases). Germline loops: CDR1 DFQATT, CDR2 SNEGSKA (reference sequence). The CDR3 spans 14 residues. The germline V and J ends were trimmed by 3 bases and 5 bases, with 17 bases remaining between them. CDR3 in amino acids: CSASLGGGQDEQYV. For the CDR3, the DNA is TGCAGTGCTAGTTTGGGGGGGGGCCAGGACGAGCAGTACGTC.

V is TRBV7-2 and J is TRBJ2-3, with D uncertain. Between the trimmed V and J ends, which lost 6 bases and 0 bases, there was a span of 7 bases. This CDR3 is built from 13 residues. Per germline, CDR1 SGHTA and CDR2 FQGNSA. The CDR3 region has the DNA TGTGCCAGCAGTTCTCCTAGCACAGATACGCAGTATTTT. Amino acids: CASSSPSTDTQYF. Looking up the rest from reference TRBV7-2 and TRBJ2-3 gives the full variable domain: GAGVSQSPSNKVTEKGKDVELRCDPISGHTALYWYRQSLGQGLEFLIYFQGNSAPDKSGLPSDRFSAERTGGSVSTLTIQRTQQEDSAVYLCASSSPSTDTQYFGPGTRLTVL.

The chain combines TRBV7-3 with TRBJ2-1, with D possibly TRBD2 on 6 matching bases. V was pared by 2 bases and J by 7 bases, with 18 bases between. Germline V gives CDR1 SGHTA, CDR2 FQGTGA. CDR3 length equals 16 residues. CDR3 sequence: CASSLFTSGTPNEQFF. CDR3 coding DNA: TGTGCCAGCAGCTTATTTACTTCCGGGACTCCGAATGAGCAGTTCTTC.

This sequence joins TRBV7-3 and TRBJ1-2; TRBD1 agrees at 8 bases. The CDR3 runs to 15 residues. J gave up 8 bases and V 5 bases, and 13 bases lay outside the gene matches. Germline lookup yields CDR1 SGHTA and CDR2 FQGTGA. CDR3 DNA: TGTGCCAGCAGCCAGGGGGCAGGGGGCGGTAGCGGCTACACCTTC. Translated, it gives CASSQGAGGGSGYTF. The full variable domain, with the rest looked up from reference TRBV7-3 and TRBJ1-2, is GAGVSQTPSNKVTEKGKYVELRCDPISGHTALYWYRQSLGQGPEFLIYFQGTGAADDSGLPNDRFFAVRPEGSVSTLKIQRTERGDSAVYLCASSQGAGGGSGYTFGSGTRLTVV.

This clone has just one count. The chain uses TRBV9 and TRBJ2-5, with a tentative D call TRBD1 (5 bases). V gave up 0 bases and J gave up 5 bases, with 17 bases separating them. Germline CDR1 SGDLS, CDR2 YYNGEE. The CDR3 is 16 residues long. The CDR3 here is CASSVGGHTNRETQYF. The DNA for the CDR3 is TGTGCCAGCAGCGTAGGAGGACATACTAATCGGGAGACCCAGTACTTC.

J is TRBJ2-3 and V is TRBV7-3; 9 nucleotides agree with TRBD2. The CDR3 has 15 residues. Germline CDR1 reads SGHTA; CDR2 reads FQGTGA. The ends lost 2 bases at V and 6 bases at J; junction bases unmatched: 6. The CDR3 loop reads CASSLAGGPADTQYF. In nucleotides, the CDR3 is TGTGCCAGCAGCTTAGCGGGGGGGCCAGCCGATACGCAGTATTTT.

The CDR3 loop reads CASRHNLPGQGGCEQYV. In nucleotides, the CDR3 is TGTGCCAGCCGTCACAACCTACCGGGACAGGGGGGTTGCGAGCAGTACGTC. This chain joins TRBV28 and TRBJ2-7; 11 bases agree with TRBD1. Losses at the gene ends were 8 bases for V and 6 bases for J; bases not matched to a gene: 18. The length of the CDR3 is 17 residues. CDR1 and CDR2 (germline): MDHEN, SYDVKM.

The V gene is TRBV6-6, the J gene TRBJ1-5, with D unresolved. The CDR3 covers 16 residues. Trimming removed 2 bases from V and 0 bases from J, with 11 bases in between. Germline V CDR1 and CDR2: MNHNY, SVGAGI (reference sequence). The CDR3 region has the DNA TGTGCCAGCAGTTACGTAGTCGGAGGTAGCAATCAGCCCCAGCATTTT. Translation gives CASSYVVGGSNQPQHF.

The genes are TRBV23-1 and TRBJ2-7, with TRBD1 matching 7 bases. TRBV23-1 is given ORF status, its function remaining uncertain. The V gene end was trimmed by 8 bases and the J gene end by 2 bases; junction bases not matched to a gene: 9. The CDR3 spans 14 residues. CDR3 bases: TGCGCCAGCCCCTACGCCGGGACAGCCTACGAGCAGTACGTC. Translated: CASPYAGTAYEQYV.

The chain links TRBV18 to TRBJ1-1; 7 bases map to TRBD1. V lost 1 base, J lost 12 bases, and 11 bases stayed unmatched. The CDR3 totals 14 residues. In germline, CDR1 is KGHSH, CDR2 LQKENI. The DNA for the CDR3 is TGTGCCAGCTCACCACTGGGCGCGACAGGGCTTCCTTTCTTT. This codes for CASSPLGATGLPFF.

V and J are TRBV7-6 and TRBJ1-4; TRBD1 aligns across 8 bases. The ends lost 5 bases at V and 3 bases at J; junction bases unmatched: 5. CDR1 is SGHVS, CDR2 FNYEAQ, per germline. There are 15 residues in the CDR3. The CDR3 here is CASSIQQGANEKLFF. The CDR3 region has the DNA TGTGCCAGCAGCATCCAACAGGGGGCTAATGAAAAACTGTTTTTT. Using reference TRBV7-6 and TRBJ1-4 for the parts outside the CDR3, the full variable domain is GAGVSQSPRYKVTKRGQDVALRCDPISGHVSLYWYRQALGQGPEFLTYFNYEAQQDKSGLPNDRFSAERPEGSISTLTIQRTEQRDSAMYRCASSIQQGANEKLFFGSGTQLSVL.

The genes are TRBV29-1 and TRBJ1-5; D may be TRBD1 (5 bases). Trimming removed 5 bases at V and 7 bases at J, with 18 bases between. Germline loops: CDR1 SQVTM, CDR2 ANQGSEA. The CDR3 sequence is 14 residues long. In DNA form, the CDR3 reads TGCAGCGTTTCTAAGGGCCCTGGGGGGCAGCCCCAGCATTTT. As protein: CSVSKGPGGQPQHF.

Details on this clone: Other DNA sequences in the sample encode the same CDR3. The CDR3 DNA is TGTGCCAGCAGTTACCCCCAGGGCGGTCAGCCCCAGCATTTT. Translated: CASSYPQGGQPQHF. The genes are TRBV6-2 or TRBV6-3 and TRBJ1-5; the D gene is possibly TRBD1 (5 bases). The CDR3 sequence is 14 residues long. V was shortened by 2 bases and J by 6 bases, with 11 bases between the two germline ends. The germline CDR1 and CDR2 sequences are MNHEY and SVGEGT.

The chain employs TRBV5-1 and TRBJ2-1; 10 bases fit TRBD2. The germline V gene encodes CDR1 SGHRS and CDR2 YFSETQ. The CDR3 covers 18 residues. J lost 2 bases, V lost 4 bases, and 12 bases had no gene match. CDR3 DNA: TGCGCCAGCAGCGTACTGACTAGCGGGTGGTCTACCTACAATGAGCAGTTCTTC. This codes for CASSVLTSGWSTYNEQFF.

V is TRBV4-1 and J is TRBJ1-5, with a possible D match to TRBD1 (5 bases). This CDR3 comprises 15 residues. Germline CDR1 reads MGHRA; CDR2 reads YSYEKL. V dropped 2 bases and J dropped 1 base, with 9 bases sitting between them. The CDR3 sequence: CASSQSDTSNQPQHF. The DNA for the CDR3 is TGCGCCAGCAGCCAATCGGACACGAGCAATCAGCCCCAGCATTTT.

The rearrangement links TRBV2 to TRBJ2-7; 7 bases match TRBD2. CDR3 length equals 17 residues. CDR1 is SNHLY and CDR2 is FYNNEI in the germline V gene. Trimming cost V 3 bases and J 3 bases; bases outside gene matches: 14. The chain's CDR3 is CASSDLSLAESFYEQYF. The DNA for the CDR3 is TGTGCCAGCAGTGATCTGTCTCTAGCGGAGAGCTTCTACGAGCAGTACTTC.